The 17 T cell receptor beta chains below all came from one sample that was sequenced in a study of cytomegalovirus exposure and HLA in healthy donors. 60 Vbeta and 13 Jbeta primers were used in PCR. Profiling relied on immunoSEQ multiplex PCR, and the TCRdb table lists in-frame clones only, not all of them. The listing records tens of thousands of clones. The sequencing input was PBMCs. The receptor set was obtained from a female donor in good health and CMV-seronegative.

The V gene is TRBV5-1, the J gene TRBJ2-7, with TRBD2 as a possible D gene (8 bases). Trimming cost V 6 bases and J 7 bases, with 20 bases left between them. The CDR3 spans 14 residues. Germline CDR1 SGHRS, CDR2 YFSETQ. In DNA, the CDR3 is TGCGCCAGCACCGACTACAGGGGACTAGGTGAGCAGTACTTC. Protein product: CASTDYRGLGEQYF. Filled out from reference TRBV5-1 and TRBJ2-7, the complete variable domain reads KAGVTQTPRYLIKTRGQQVTLSCSPISGHRSVSWYQQTPGQGLQFLFEYFSETQRNKGNFPGRFSGRQFSNSRSEMNVSTLELGDSALYLCASTDYRGLGEQYFGPGTRLTVT.

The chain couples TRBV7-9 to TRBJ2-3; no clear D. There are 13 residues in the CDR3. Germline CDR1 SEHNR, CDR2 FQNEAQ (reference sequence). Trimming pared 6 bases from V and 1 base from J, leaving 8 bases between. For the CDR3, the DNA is TGTGCCAGCAGACAGACGGGCACAGATACGCAGTATTTT. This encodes CASRQTGTDTQYF.

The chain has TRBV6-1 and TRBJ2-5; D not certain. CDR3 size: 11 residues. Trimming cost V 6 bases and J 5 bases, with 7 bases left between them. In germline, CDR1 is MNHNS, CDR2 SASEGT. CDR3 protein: CASSLVETQYF. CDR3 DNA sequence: TGTGCCAGCAGCCTAGTGGAGACCCAGTACTTC.

The chain's CDR3 is CASSSEGNYGYTF. The CDR3, as DNA: TGTGCCAGCAGCTCAGAGGGTAACTATGGCTACACCTTC. The chain has TRBV4-2 and TRBJ1-2; D gene unclear. The CDR3 runs 13 residues. V lost 5 bases and J lost 1, with 8 bases in between. Germline V CDR1 and CDR2: LGHNA, YNFKEQ.

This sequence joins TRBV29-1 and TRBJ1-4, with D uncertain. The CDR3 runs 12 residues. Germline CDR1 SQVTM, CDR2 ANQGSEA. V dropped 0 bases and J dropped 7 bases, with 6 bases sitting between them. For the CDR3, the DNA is TGCAGCGTTGAAGATTCCAGTGAAAAACTGTTTTTT. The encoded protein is CSVEDSSEKLFF.

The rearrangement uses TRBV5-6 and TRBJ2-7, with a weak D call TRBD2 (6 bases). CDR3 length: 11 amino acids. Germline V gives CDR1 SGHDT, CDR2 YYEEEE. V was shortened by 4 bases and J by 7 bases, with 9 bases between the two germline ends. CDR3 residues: CASSIGLEQYF. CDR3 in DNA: TGTGCCAGCAGCATAGGACTAGAGCAGTACTTC.

The chain's CDR3 is CASSPLLLAGLDEQYF. In nucleotides, the CDR3 is TGTGCCAGCTCACCACTGCTGCTCGCGGGGCTCGACGAGCAGTACTTC. The chain is built from TRBV18 and TRBJ2-7; possible D gene TRBD2, 6 bases. Germline V gives CDR1 KGHSH, CDR2 LQKENI. Trimming removed 1 base at V and 5 bases at J, with 18 bases between. CDR3 length: 16 residues.

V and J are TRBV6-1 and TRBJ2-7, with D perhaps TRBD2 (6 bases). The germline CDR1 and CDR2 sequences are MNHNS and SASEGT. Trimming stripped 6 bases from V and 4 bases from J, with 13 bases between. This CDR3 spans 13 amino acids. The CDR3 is CASSEGLAYEQYF. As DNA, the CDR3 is TGTGCCAGCAGCGAGGGCCTAGCGTACGAGCAGTACTTC.

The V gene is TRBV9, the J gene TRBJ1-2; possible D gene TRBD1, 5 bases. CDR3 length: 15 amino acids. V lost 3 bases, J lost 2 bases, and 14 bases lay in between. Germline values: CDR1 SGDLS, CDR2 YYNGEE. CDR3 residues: CASSEGLKTNYGYTF. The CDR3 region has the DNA TGTGCCAGCAGCGAGGGACTCAAGACCAACTATGGCTACACCTTC.

This chain's CDR3 is CASSQGQGNEKLFF. The CDR3 DNA sequence: TGCGCCAGCAGCCAGGGGCAGGGAAATGAAAAACTGTTTTTT. This chain links TRBV4-3 with TRBJ1-4; the D gene is possibly TRBD1 (5 bases). Trimming pared 3 bases from V and 5 bases from J, leaving 10 bases between. Looked up from germline, CDR1 is LGHNA and CDR2 is YSLEER. CDR3 length: 14 amino acids.

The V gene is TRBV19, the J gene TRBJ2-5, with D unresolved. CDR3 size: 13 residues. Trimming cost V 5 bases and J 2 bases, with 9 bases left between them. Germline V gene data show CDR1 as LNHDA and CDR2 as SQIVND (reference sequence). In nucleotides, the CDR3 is TGTGCCAGTAGTCTGGCCGAACAAGAGACCCAGTACTTC. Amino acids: CASSLAEQETQYF.

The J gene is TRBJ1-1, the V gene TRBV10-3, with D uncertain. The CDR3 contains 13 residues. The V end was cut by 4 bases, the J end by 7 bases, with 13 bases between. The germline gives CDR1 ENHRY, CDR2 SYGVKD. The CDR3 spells CAISVGRSLEAFF. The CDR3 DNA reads TGTGCCATCAGTGTCGGGAGATCGCTTGAAGCTTTCTTT.

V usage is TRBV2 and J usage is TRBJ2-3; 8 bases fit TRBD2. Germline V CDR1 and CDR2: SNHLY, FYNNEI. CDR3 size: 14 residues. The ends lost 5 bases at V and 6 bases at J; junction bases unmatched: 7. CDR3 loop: CASSLSGSSDTQYF. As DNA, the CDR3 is TGTGCCAGCAGTCTGAGCGGGAGTAGTGATACGCAGTATTTT.

CDR3 sequence: CASSVRDTNTGELFF. The CDR3 DNA reads TGTGCCAGCAGCGTACGGGACACGAACACCGGGGAGCTGTTTTTT. This chain connects TRBV9 to TRBJ2-2; TRBD1 might be the D (6 bases). Trimming removed 1 base at V and 0 bases at J, with 7 bases between. Germline-derived CDR1 and CDR2 are SGDLS and YYNGEE. The CDR3 consists of 15 residues.

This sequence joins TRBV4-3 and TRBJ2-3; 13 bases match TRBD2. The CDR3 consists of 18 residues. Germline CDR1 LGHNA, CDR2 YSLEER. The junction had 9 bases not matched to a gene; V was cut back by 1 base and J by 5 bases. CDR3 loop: CASSQAPLAGGLGDTQYF. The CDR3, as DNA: TGCGCCAGCAGCCAAGCTCCACTAGCGGGGGGGCTGGGAGATACGCAGTATTTT.

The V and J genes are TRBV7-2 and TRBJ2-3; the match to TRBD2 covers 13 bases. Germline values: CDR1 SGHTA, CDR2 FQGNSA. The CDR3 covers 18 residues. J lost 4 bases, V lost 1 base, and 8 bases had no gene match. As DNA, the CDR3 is TGTGCCAGCAGCTTAGGAGGGACTAGCGGGGTACGGCCAGATACGCAGTATTTT. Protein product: CASSLGGTSGVRPDTQYF.

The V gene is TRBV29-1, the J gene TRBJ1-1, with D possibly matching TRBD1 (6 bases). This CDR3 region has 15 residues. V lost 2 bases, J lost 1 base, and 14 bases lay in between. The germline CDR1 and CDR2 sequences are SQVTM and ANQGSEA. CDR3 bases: TGCAGCGTTGAAAACACAGGGTCCCCGAACACTGAAGCTTTCTTT. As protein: CSVENTGSPNTEAFF.